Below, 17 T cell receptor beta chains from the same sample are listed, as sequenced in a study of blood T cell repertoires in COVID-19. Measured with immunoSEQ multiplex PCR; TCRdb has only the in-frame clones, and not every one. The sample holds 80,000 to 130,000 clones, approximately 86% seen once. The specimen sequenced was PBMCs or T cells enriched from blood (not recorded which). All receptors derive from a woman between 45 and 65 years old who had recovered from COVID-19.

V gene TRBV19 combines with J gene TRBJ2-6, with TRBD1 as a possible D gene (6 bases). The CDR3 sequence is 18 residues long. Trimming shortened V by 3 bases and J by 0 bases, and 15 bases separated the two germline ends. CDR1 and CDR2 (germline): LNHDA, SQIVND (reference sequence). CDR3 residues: CASSIFRGPTSGANVLTF. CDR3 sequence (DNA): TGTGCCAGTAGTATTTTCAGGGGCCCTACCTCTGGGGCCAACGTCCTGACTTTC.

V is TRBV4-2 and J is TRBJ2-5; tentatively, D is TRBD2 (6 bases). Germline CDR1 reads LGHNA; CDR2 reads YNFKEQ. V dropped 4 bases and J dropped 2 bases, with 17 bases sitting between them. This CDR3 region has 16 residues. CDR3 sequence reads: CASSPQGLMEQETQYF. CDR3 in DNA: TGTGCCAGCAGCCCCCAGGGACTCATGGAGCAAGAGACCCAGTACTTC.

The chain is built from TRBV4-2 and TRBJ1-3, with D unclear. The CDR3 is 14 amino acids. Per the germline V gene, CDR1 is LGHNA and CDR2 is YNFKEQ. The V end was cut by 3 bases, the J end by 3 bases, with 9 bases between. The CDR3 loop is CASSHLGSGNTIYF. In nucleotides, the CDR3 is TGTGCCAGCAGCCATTTAGGGAGTGGAAACACCATATATTTT.

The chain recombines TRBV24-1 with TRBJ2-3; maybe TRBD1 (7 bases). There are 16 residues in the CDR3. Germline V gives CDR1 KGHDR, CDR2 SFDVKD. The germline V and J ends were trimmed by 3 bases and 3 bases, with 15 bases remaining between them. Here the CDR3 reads CATSDPRPGGTDTQYF. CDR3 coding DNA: TGTGCCACCAGTGATCCCCGTCCAGGGGGGACAGATACGCAGTATTTT.

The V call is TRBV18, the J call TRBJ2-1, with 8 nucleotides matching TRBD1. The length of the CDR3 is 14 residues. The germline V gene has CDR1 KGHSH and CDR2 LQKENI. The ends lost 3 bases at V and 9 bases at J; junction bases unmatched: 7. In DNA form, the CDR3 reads TGTGCCAGCTCACCTCGGACAGGGTGGACTGAGCAGTTCTTC. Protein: CASSPRTGWTEQFF.

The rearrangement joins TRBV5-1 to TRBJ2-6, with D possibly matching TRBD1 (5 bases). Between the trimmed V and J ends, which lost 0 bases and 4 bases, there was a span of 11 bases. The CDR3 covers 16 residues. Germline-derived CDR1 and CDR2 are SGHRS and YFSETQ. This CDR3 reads CASSLAAGPGANVLTF. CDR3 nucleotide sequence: TGCGCCAGCAGCTTGGCCGCAGGGCCCGGGGCCAACGTCCTGACTTTC.

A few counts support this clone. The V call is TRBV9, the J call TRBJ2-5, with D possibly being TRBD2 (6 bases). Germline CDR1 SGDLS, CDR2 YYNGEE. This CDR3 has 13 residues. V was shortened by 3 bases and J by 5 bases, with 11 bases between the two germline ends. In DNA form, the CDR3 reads TGTGCCAGCAGCGCGGGAGTCGGTGAGACCCAGTACTTC. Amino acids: CASSAGVGETQYF.

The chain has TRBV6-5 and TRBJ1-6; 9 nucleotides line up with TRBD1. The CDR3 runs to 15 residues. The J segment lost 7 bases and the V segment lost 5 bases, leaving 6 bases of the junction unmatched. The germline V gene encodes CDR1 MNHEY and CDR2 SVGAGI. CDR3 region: CASSPGGQGNSPLHF. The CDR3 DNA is TGTGCCAGCAGTCCTGGGGGACAGGGAAATTCACCCCTCCACTTT.

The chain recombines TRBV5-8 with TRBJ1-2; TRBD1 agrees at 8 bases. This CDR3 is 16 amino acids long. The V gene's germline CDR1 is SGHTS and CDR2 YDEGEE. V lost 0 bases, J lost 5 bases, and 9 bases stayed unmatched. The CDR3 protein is CASSLGRGPRGYGYTF. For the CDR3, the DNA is TGTGCCAGCAGCTTGGGCAGGGGGCCGCGAGGGTATGGCTACACCTTC. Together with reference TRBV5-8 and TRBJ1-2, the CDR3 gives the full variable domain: EAGVTQSPTHLIKTRGQQATLRCSPISGHTSVYWYQQALGLGLQFLLWYDEGEERNRGNFPPRFSGRQFPNYSSELNVNALELEDSALYLCASSLGRGPRGYGYTFGSGTRLTVV.

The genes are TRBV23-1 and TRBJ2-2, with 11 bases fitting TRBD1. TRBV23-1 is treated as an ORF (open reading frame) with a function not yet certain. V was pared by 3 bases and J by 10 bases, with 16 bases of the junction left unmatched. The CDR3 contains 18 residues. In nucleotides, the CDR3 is TGCGCCAGCAGTCATCGGACAGGGGGCCGATGGACCGGTGTGGAGCTGTTTTTT. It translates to CASSHRTGGRWTGVELFF.

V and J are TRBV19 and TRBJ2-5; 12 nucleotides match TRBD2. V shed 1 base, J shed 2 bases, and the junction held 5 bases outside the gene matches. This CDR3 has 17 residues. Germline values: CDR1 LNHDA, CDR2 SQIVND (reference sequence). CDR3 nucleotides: TGTGCCAGTAGTATAGCCAGGACTAGCGGGGTGCAAGAGACCCAGTACTTC. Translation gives CASSIARTSGVQETQYF.

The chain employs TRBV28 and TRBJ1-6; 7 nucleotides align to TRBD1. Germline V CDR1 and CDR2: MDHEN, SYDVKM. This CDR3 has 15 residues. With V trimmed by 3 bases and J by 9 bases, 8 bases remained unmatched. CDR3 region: CASSFADRVSSPLHF. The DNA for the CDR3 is TGTGCCAGCAGTTTTGCTGACAGGGTCTCTTCACCCCTCCACTTT. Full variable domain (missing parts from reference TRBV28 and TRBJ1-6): DVKVTQSSRYLVKRTGEKVFLECVQDMDHENMFWYRQDPGLGLRLIYFSYDVKMKEKGDIPEGYSVSREKKERFSLILESASTNQTSMYLCASSFADRVSSPLHFGNGTRLTVT.

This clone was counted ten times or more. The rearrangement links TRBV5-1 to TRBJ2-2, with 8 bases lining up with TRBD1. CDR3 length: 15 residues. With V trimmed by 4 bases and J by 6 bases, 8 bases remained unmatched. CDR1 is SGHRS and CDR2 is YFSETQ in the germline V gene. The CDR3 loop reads CASSIQGALAGELFF. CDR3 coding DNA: TGCGCCAGCAGCATTCAGGGGGCATTAGCCGGGGAGCTGTTTTTT.

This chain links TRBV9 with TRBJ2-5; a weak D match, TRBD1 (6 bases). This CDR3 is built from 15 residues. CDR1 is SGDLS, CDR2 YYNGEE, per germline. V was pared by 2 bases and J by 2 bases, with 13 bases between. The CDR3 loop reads CASSVTRGRQETQYF. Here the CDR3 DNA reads TGTGCCAGCAGCGTCACCAGGGGCCGTCAAGAGACCCAGTACTTC.

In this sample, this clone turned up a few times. CDR3 region: CASSVQWHQPQHF. CDR3 sequence (DNA): TGTGCCAGCAGCGTGCAGTGGCATCAGCCCCAGCATTTT. The chain is built from TRBV28 and TRBJ1-5; D remains ambiguous. Germline-derived CDR1 and CDR2 are MDHEN and SYDVKM. The V gene lost 6 bases and the J gene lost 5 bases, with 11 bases spanning the gap. This CDR3 comprises 13 residues.

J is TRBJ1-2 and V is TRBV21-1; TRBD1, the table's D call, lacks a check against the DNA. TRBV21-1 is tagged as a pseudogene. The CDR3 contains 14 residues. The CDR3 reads CASSHRGLDYGYTF. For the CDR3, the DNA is TGTGCCAGCAGCCACAGGGGGCTCGACTATGGCTACACCTTC.

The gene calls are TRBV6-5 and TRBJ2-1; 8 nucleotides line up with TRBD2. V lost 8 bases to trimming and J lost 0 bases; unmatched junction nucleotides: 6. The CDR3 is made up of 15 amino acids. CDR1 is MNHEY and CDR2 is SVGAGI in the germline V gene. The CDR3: CASAGLAVSYNEQFF. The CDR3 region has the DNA TGTGCCAGCGCCGGACTAGCCGTCTCCTACAATGAGCAGTTCTTC.